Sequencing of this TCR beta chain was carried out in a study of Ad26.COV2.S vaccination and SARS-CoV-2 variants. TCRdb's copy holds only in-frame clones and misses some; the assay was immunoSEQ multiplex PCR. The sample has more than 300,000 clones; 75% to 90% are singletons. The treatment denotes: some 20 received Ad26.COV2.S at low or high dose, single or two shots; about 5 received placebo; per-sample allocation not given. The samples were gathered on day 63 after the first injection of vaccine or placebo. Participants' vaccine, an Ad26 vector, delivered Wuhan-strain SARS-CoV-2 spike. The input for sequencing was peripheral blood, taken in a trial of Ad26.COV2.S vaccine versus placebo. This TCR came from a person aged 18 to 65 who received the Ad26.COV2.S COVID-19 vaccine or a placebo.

The DNA of the CDR3 is TGTGCCAGCAGCTACCGGGACAGGGGTACGATTGAGCAGTTCTTC. Translated: CASSYRDRGTIEQFF. This sequence joins TRBV3-1 (or the pseudogene TRBV3-2) and TRBJ2-1; 10 bases match TRBD1. This CDR3 has 15 amino acids. J lost 9 bases, V lost 5 bases, and 10 bases had no gene match. Germline values: CDR1 LGHDT, CDR2 YNNKEL (reference sequence).